What follows is one TCR beta chain and its context. What it recognizes is unknown. This record belongs to a study of a mutant IDH1 vaccine in newly diagnosed glioma. Turning to the study itself: Antecedent treatment encompassed radiotherapy, temozolomide, or their combination; the majority received both.

V shed 0 bases and J shed 0 bases, with 9 bases lying between them. This CDR3 is built from 15 residues. Per the germline V gene, CDR1 is SGHRS and CDR2 is YFSETQ. Whole-study findings and limits: Of the patients, 85% to 95% had vaccine-induced immune responses.

TCRdb's table, derived via immunoSEQ multiplex PCR, lists solely in-frame clones and lacks some. The table has some 29,000 clones, around 80% seen once. Time point meaning: week 23, last vaccination. Doses comprised 300 ug of mutant IDH1 20-mer peptide each, plus topical imiquimod. The source of this sequence is a woman in her twenties or thirties with glioma. Source: PBMCs, taken from a glioma patient whose treatment included an IDH1 peptide vaccine. The chain joins TRBV5-1 to TRBJ1-1, with a possible D match to TRBD1 (5 bases). CDR3 sequence reads: CASSLEGPLNTEAFF. Here the CDR3 DNA reads TGCGCCAGCAGCTTGGAGGGGCCCCTGAACACTGAAGCTTTCTTT.